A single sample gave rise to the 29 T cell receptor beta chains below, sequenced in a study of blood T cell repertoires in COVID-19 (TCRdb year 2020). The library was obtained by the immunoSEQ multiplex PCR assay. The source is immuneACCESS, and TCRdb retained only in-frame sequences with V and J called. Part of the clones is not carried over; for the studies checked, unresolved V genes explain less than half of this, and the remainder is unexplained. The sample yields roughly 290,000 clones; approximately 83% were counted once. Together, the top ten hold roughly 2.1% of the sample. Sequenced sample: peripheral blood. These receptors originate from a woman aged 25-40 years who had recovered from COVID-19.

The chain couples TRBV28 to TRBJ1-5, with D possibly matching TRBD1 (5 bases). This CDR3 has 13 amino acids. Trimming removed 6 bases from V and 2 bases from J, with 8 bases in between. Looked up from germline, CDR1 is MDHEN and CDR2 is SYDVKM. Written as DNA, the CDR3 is TGTGCCAGCAGGGGGCTTGGCAATCAGCCCCAGCATTTT. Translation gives CASRGLGNQPQHF. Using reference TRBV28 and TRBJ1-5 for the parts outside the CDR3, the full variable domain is DVKVTQSSRYLVKRTGEKVFLECVQDMDHENMFWYRQDPGLGLRLIYFSYDVKMKEKGDIPEGYSVSREKKERFSLILESASTNQTSMYLCASRGLGNQPQHFGDGTRLSIL.

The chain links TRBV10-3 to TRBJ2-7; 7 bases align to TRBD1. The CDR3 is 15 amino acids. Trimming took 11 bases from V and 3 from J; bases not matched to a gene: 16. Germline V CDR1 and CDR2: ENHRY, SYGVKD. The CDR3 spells CAARGQGQHVYEQYF. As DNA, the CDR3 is TGTGCCGCCAGAGGGCAGGGACAGCACGTCTACGAGCAGTACTTC.

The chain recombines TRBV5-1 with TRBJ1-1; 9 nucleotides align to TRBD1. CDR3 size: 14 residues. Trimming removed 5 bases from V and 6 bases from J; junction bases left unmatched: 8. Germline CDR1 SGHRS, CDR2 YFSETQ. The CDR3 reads CASRPGTGRSEAFF. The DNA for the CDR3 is TGCGCCAGCAGACCGGGGACAGGGAGGTCTGAAGCTTTCTTT.

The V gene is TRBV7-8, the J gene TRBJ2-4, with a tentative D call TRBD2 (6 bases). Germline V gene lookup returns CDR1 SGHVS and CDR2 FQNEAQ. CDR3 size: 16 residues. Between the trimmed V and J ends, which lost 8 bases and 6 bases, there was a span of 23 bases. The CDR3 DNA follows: TGTGCCAGCTCCTCCTGGGGGGTGGGTCAGGGAAACATTCAGTACTTC. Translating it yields CASSSWGVGQGNIQYF.

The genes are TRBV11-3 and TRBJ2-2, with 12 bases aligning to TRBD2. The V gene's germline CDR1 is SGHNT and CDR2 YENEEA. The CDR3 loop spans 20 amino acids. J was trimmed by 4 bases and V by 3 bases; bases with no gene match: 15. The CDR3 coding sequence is TGTGCCAGCAGCTTGACCTTAGGGCTAGCGGGAGGGCTAAGCACCGGGGAGCTGTTTTTT. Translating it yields CASSLTLGLAGGLSTGELFF. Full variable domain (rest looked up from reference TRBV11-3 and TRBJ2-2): EAGVVQSPRYKIIEKKQPVAFWCNPISGHNTLYWYLQNLGQGPELLIRYENEEAVDDSQLPKDRFSAERLKGVDSTLKIQPAELGDSAVYLCASSLTLGLAGGLSTGELFFGEGSRLTVL.

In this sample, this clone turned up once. The CDR3 protein is CASSLLQGGNTEAFF. CDR3 coding DNA: TGTGCCAGCAGCCTCCTACAGGGGGGAAACACTGAAGCTTTCTTT. The J gene is TRBJ1-1, the V gene TRBV5-4; TRBD1 agrees at 8 bases. The CDR3 is made up of 15 amino acids. The germline CDR1 and CDR2 sequences are SGHNT and YYREEE (reference sequence). V lost 4 bases, J lost 2 bases, and 7 bases stayed unmatched.

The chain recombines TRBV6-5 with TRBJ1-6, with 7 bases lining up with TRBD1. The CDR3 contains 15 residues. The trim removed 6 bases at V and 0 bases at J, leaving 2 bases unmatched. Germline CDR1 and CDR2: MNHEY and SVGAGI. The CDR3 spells CASRGQSSYNSPLHF. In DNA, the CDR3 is TGTGCCAGCAGGGGACAGAGCTCCTATAATTCACCCCTCCACTTT.

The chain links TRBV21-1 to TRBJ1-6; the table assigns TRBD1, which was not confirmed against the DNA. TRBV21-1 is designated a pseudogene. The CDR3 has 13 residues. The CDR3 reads CAARDTYHSPLHF. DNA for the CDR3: TGTGCCGCCCGGGACACATACCATTCACCCCTCCACTTT.

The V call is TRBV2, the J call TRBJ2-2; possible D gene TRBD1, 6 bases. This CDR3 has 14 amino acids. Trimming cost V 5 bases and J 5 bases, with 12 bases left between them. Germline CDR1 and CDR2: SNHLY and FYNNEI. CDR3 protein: CASSLEGVTGELFF. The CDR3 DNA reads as TGTGCCAGCAGTCTTGAGGGGGTAACCGGGGAGCTGTTTTTT.

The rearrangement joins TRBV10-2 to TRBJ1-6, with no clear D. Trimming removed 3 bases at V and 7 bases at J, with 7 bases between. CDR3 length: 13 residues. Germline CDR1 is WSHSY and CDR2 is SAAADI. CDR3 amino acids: CASSENTNSPLHF. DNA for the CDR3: TGCGCCAGCAGTGAAAACACCAATTCACCCCTCCACTTT.

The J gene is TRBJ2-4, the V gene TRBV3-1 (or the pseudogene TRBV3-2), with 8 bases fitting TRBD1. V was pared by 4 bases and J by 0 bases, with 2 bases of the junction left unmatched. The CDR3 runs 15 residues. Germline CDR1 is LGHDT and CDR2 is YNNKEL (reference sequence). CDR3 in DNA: TGTGCCAGCAGCCGGCAGGGGGCAGCCAAAAACATTCAGTACTTC. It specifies CASSRQGAAKNIQYF.

CDR3 loop: CASSFSGGAGSSGANVLTF. The CDR3 DNA is TGTGCCAGCAGCTTTTCAGGGGGCGCTGGAAGCTCTGGGGCCAACGTCCTGACTTTC. The gene calls are TRBV5-6 and TRBJ2-6; 8 bases are a match to TRBD1. J was trimmed by 0 bases and V by 2 bases; bases with no gene match: 10. The CDR3 covers 19 residues. Germline loops: CDR1 SGHDT, CDR2 YYEEEE.

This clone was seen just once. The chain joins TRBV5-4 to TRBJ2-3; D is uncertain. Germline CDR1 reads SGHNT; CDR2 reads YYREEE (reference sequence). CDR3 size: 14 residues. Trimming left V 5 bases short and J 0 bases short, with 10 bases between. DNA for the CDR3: TGTGCCAGCAGGGCAGGCAGAAGCACAGATACGCAGTATTTT. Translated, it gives CASRAGRSTDTQYF.

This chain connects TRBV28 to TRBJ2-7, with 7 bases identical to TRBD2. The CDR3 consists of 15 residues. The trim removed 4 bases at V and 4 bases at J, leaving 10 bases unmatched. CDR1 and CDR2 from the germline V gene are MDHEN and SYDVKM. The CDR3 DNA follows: TGTGCCAGCAGTTCGCCCGGGACTACCCTATACGAGCAGTACTTC. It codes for CASSSPGTTLYEQYF.

CDR3 DNA sequence: TGCGCCAGCAGCTCGGACACTTATAGCAATCAGCCCCAGCATTTT. Encoded protein: CASSSDTYSNQPQHF. The rearrangement uses TRBV4-1 and TRBJ1-5, with D perhaps TRBD1 (5 bases). Trimming removed 5 bases at V and 0 bases at J, with 11 bases between. This CDR3 has 15 amino acids. CDR1 MGHRA and CDR2 YSYEKL come from the germline V gene.

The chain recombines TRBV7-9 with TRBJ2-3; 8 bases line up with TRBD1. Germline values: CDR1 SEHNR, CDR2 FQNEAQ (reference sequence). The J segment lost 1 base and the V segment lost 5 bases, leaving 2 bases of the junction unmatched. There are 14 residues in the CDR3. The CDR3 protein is CASSQGAGTDTQYF. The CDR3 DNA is TGTGCCAGCAGCCAGGGGGCTGGCACAGATACGCAGTATTTT.

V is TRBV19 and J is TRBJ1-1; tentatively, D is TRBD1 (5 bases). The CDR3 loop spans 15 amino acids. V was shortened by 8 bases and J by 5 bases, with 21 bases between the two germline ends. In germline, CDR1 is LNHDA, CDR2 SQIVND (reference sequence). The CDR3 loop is CASDSLDPSGTEAFF. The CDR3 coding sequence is TGTGCCAGTGACAGCTTGGATCCCAGTGGGACTGAAGCTTTCTTT.

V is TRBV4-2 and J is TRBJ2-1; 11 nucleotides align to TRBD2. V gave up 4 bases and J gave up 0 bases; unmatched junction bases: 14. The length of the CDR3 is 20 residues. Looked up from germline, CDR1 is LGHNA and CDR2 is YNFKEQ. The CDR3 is CASSPRGLAGSISSYNEQFF. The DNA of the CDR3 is TGTGCCAGCAGCCCCCGTGGACTAGCGGGTTCCATAAGCTCCTACAATGAGCAGTTCTTC.

The CDR3 spells CASRPGFNYGYTF. In DNA form, the CDR3 reads TGTGCCAGCAGGCCCGGGTTCAACTATGGCTACACCTTC. The genes are TRBV28 and TRBJ1-2; D ambiguous. The CDR3 sequence is 13 residues long. Trimming stripped 6 bases from V and 2 bases from J, with 10 bases between. CDR1 and CDR2 (germline): MDHEN, SYDVKM.

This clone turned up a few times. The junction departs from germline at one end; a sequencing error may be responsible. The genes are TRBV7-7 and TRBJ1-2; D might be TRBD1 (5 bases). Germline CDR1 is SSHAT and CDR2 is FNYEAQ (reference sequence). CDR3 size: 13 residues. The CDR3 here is CASSFEQGGGYTF. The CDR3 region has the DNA TGTGCTAGCAGCTTTGAGCAGGGAGGTGGCTACACCTTC.

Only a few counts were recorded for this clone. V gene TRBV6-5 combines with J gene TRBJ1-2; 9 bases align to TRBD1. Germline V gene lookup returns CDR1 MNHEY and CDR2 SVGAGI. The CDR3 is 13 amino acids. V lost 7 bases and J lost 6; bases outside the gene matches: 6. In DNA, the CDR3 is TGTGCCAGCACCGGACAGGGGCACAATGGCTACACCTTC. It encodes CASTGQGHNGYTF.

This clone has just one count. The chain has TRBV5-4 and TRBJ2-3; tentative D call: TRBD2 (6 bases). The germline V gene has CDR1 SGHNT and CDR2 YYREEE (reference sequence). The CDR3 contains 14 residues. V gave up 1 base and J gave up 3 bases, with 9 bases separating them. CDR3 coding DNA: TGTGCCAGCAGCTTGCGACTAGAAACAGATACGCAGTATTTT. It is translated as CASSLRLETDTQYF. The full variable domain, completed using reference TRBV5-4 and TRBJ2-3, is ETGVTQSPTHLIKTRGQQVTLRCSSQSGHNTVSWYQQALGQGPQFIFQYYREEENGRGNFPPRFSGLQFPNYSSELNVNALELDDSALYLCASSLRLETDTQYFGPGTRLTVL.

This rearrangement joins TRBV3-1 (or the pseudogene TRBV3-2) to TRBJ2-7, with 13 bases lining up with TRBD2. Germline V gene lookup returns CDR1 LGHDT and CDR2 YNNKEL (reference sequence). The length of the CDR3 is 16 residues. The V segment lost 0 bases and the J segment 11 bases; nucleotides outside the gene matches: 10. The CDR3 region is CASSQDLTSGRVPEYF. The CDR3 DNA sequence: TGTGCCAGCAGCCAAGATCTTACTAGCGGGAGGGTCCCGGAGTACTTC.

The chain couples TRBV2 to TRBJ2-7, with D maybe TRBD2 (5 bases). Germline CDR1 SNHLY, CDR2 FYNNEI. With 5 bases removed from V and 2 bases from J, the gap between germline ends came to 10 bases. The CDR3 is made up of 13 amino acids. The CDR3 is CASSIRRTYEQYF. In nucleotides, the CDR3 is TGTGCCAGCAGTATCCGGAGGACCTACGAGCAGTACTTC.

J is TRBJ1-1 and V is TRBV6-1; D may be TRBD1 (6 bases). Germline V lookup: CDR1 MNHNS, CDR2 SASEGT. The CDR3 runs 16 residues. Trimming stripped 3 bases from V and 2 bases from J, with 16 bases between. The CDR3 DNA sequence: TGTGCCAGCAGTGATGGGCGGACAGCCTTCAACACTGAAGCTTTCTTT. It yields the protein CASSDGRTAFNTEAFF.

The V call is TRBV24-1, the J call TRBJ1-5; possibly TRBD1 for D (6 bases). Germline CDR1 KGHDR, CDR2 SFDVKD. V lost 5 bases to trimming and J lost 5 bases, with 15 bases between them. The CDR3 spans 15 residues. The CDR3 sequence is CATSGRDTQYQPQHF. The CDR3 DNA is TGTGCCACCAGTGGCCGGGACACCCAATATCAGCCCCAGCATTTT.

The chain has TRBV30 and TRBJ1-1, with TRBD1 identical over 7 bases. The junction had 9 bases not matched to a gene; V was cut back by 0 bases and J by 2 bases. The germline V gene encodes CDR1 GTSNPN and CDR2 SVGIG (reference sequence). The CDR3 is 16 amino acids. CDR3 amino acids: CAWSVPKTGVNTEAFF. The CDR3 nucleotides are TGTGCCTGGAGTGTACCTAAAACAGGGGTCAACACTGAAGCTTTCTTT.

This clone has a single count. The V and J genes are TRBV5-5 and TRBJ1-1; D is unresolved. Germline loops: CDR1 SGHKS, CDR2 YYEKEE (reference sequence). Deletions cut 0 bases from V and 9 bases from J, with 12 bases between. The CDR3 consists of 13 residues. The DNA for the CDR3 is TGTGCCAGCAGCTTGGCGCAGGATTGGAAAGCTTTCTTT. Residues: CASSLAQDWKAFF.

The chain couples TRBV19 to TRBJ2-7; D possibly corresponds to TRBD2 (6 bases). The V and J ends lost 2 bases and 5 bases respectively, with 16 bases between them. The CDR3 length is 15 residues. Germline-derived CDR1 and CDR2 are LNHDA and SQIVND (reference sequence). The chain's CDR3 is CASSISQGRRDEQYF. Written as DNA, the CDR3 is TGTGCCAGTAGTATATCGCAGGGCCGGAGGGACGAGCAGTACTTC. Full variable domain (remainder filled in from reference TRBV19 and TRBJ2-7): DGGITQSPKYLFRKEGQNVTLSCEQNLNHDAMYWYRQDPGQGLRLIYYSQIVNDFQKGDIAEGYSVSREKKESFPLTVTSAQKNPTAFYLCASSISQGRRDEQYFGPGTRLTVT.